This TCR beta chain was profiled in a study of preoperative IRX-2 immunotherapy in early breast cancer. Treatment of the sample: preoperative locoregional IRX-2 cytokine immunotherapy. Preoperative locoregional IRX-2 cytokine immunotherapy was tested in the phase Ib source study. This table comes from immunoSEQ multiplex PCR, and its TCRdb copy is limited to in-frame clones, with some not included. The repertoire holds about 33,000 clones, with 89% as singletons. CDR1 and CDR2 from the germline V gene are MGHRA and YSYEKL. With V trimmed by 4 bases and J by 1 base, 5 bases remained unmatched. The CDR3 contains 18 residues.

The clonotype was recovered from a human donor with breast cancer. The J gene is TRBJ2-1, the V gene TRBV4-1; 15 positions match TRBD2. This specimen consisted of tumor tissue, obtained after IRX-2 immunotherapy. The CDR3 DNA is TGCGCCAGCAGCCGGGGACTAGCGGGGGGTGGATCCTACAATGAGCAGTTCTTC. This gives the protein CASSRGLAGGGSYNEQFF.